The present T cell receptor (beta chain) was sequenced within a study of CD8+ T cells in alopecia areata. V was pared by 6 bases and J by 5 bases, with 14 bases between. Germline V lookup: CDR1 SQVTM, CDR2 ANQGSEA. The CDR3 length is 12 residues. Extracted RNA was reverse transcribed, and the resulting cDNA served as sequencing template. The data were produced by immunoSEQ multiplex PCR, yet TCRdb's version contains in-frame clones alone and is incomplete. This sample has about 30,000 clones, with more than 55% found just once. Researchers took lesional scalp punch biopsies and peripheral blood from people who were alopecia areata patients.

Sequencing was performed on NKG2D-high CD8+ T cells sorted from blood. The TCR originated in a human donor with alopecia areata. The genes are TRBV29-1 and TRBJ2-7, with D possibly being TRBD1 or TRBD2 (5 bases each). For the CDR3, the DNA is TGCAGCGTCGAGCTGGGGGATGACGAGCAGTACTTC. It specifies CSVELGDDEQYF.